Below are 14 T cell receptor beta chains sequenced from a single sample in a study of post-analysis software for immune sequencing data. Findings of the study overall: TRBV segments more frequent in patients than in controls numbered several and included TRBV5-6, TRBV5-1 and TRBV20-1.

Included in the TCR beta cDNA libraries were unique molecular identifiers. TCRdb used MiXCR to reprocess the PCR reads, holding one entry per CDR3 protein. The sample contains 650,000 to 850,000 distinct CDR3 sequences, approximately 57% of which appear only once. Their antigen targets remain unknown. Material for sequencing was blood. Receptors were obtained from a girl aged 10-17 years with multiple sclerosis.

J is TRBJ2-1 and V is TRBV5-1; 15 positions agree with TRBD2. With 0 bases clipped from V and 7 bases from J, the junction kept 8 bases outside the gene matches. The CDR3 totals 18 residues. Germline V CDR1 and CDR2: SGHRS, YFSETQ. In DNA, the CDR3 is TGCGCCAGCAGCTTGGTTGGCCCGGGACTAGCGGGAGGTAATGAGCAGTTCTTC. Translating gives CASSLVGPGLAGGNEQFF.

V and J are TRBV12-3 or TRBV12-4 and TRBJ2-7, with a weak D call TRBD1 (5 bases). The J call may be faulty, since TRBJ2-5 better matches the DNA end. The CDR3 is 14 residues long. The CDR3 is CASSSDRPHETQYF. CDR3 sequence (DNA): TGTGCCAGCAGTTCCGACAGACCCCATGAGACCCAGTACTTC.

The chain has TRBV20-1 and TRBJ1-2, with D unclear. CDR3 length: 13 residues. V lost 6 bases, J lost 5 bases, and 16 bases lay in between. Per germline, CDR1 DFQATT and CDR2 SNEGSKA (reference sequence). The CDR3 DNA is TGCAGTGCCGAGACGGGCGAAGGGTATGGCTACACCTTC. This codes for CSAETGEGYGYTF.

The genes are TRBV9 and TRBJ2-7, with TRBD2 identical over 7 bases. TRBJ2-5 explains the end of the DNA better; the J call may be wrong. The CDR3 is made up of 14 amino acids. Germline values: CDR1 SGDLS, CDR2 YYNGEE. The CDR3 here is CASSVALGGETQYF. CDR3 bases: TGTGCCAGCAGCGTAGCTTTGGGGGGGGAGACCCAGTACTTC.

This chain joins TRBV7-9 and TRBJ2-5; no firm D call. V lost 5 bases to trimming and J lost 1 base, with 14 bases between them. CDR3 length: 15 amino acids. CDR1 and CDR2 from the germline V gene are SEHNR and FQNEAQ (reference sequence). CDR3: CASSPLGTVQETQYF. The CDR3 DNA reads as TGTGCCAGCAGCCCTCTAGGTACGGTCCAAGAGACCCAGTACTTC.

The table lists this clonotype with a few counts. The chain carries TRBV5-1 and TRBJ2-7; the D is unclear. Germline V gene data show CDR1 as SGHRS and CDR2 as YFSETQ. The CDR3 covers 14 residues. The germline V and J ends were trimmed by 3 bases and 2 bases, with 12 bases remaining between them. DNA for the CDR3: TGCGCCAGCAGCTGGAGAGAGACCACCTACGAGCAGTACTTC. It specifies CASSWRETTYEQYF.

Worth noting for this clonotype: At one end the junction does not follow the germline gene, possibly because of a read error. The chain employs TRBV27 and TRBJ2-3, with D perhaps TRBD2 (5 bases). Germline-derived CDR1 and CDR2 are MNHEY and SMNVEV (reference sequence). The CDR3 length is 16 residues. The CDR3 DNA sequence: TGTGCCGGCAGACGAGAGGAGGCCCTCACTTCAGATACGCAGTATTTT. It codes for CAGRREEALTSDTQYF.

The chain carries TRBV5-1 and TRBJ1-2, with D uncertain. This CDR3 is built from 11 residues. The V end was cut by 4 bases, the J end by 7 bases, with 8 bases between. The germline V gene has CDR1 SGHRS and CDR2 YFSETQ. The CDR3 sequence: CASSPGFGYTF. CDR3 DNA sequence: TGCGCCAGCAGCCCGGGGTTTGGCTACACCTTC.

The genes are TRBV7-9 and TRBJ2-4; D call uncertain. This CDR3 region has 13 residues. The ends were cut back, 1 base at V and 6 bases at J, with 7 bases in the middle. Germline CDR1 is SEHNR and CDR2 is FQNEAQ (reference sequence). The CDR3 DNA follows: TGTGCCAGCAGCTTAGGGTCAGCAAACATTCAGTACTTC. This gives the protein CASSLGSANIQYF.

The rearrangement joins TRBV6-2 or TRBV6-3 to TRBJ2-7; D is unresolved. Germline V lookup: CDR1 MNHEY, CDR2 SVGEGT. Trimming cost V 8 bases and J 6 bases, with 20 bases left between them. This CDR3 is 14 amino acids long. The CDR3 sequence is CASWSWQAPSEQYF. CDR3 bases: TGTGCCAGCTGGTCCTGGCAGGCCCCTTCCGAGCAGTACTTC.

The chain uses TRBV5-1 and TRBJ2-7; 7 bases map to TRBD1. J lost 0 bases, V lost 4 bases, and 7 bases had no gene match. Looked up from germline, CDR1 is SGHRS and CDR2 is YFSETQ. This CDR3 region has 15 residues. The CDR3 sequence: CASSTRTGFSYEQYF. CDR3 DNA sequence: TGCGCCAGCAGCACCCGGACAGGCTTCTCCTACGAGCAGTACTTC.

V is TRBV5-1 and J is TRBJ2-1; TRBD1 or TRBD2 may be the D gene (5 bases each). Germline V gene sequence: CDR1 SGHRS, CDR2 YFSETQ. The V end was cut by 4 bases, the J end by 11 bases, with 19 bases between. The CDR3 loop spans 14 amino acids. CDR3 region: CASSEGKGVSQQFF. The CDR3 DNA reads as TGCGCCAGCAGCGAGGGGAAAGGAGTGTCGCAGCAGTTCTTC.

V and J are TRBV13 and TRBJ1-1, with D uncertain. There are 15 residues in the CDR3. V was clipped by 1 base and J by 6 bases, with 15 bases between them. Germline-derived CDR1 and CDR2 are PRHDT and FYEKMQ (reference sequence). The CDR3 region is CASSLVLDRRAEAFF. The DNA of the CDR3 is TGTGCCAGCAGCTTAGTCTTGGACCGGAGGGCTGAAGCTTTCTTT.

The chain combines TRBV7-6 with TRBJ2-5; TRBD1 matches 9 bases. The CDR3 sequence is 15 residues long. The germline V gene encodes CDR1 SGHVS and CDR2 FNYEAQ. V lost 4 bases and J lost 5; bases outside the gene matches: 8. The CDR3 nucleotides read TGTGCCAGCAGCTCCATTACAGGGGGCGTGGAGACCCAGTACTTC. This codes for CASSSITGGVETQYF.